The clone carrying this TCR beta chain was seen a handful of times. The antigen remains undetermined. About 9.9 milliliters of peripheral blood were drawn from each donor. This sample was included in a study of blood T cells in healthy people across ages. A J-beta primer mix and a sample-barcoded 5' primer were used in a second PCR of roughly 6 to 11 cycles. From each sample, at least 2.5 million paired-end reads containing CDR3 were obtained. Each CDR3 protein is one row after TCRdb ran MiXCR on the 5' RACE reads. The table shows about 680,000 distinct CDR3 sequences, with approximately 50% occurring only once. Broader study findings: Age showed a roughly linear inverse relationship with TCR beta diversity per million T cells. Across samples, TCR beta diversity tracked strongly with naive T cell percentage.

Sample: blood. This receptor was identified in a woman aged 55-69 years in good health.

The CDR3 DNA follows: TGTGCCAGCAGCTTCGCGGGAAATGGGGAGACCCAGTACTTC. Residues: CASSFAGNGETQYF. This rearrangement joins TRBV7-2 to TRBJ2-5; D may be TRBD2 (6 bases). CDR1 is SGHTA and CDR2 is FQGNSA in the germline V gene. V shed 3 bases and J shed 5 bases, with 13 bases lying between them. There are 14 residues in the CDR3. Together with reference TRBV7-2 and TRBJ2-5, the CDR3 gives the full variable domain: GAGVSQSPSNKVTEKGKDVELRCDPISGHTALYWYRQSLGQGLEFLIYFQGNSAPDKSGLPSDRFSAERTGGSVSTLTIQRTQQEDSAVYLCASSFAGNGETQYFGPGTRLLVL.